The next 28 T cell receptor beta chains were all read from a single sample in a study of blood T cells in healthy people across ages. Then a second PCR, running about 6 to 12 cycles, was carried out with a sample-barcoded 5' primer and a J-beta primer mix. TCRdb ran MiXCR on the 5' RACE reads and lists one entry per CDR3 protein. The table records about 1.5 million distinct CDR3 sequences, roughly 43% of them present only once. Sequencing was done on a sample of blood. These receptors originate from a woman aged 18-29 years in good health.

CDR3: CATSAGGDYGYTF. In DNA, the CDR3 is TGTGCCACCAGTGCAGGGGGCGACTATGGCTACACCTTC. The rearrangement links TRBV24-1 to TRBJ1-2, with 8 bases identical to TRBD1. CDR1 and CDR2 (germline): KGHDR, SFDVKD. The V and J ends lost 5 bases and 3 bases, in that order; junction bases with no gene match: 1. This CDR3 comprises 13 residues.

V and J are TRBV28 and TRBJ2-5, with TRBD1 identical over 7 bases. Trimming took 5 bases from V and 2 from J; bases not matched to a gene: 11. The CDR3 sequence is 16 residues long. Germline CDR1 MDHEN, CDR2 SYDVKM. The CDR3 DNA reads TGTGCCAGCAGTCCCGGGACAGTAATAGGACAAGAGACCCAGTACTTC. Translating gives CASSPGTVIGQETQYF.

This clonotype was counted only a few times. The rearrangement uses TRBV7-9 and TRBJ2-1, with 8 bases lining up with TRBD1. Germline-derived CDR1 and CDR2 are SEHNR and FQNEAQ (reference sequence). The CDR3 totals 15 residues. J lost 4 bases, V lost 5 bases, and 7 bases had no gene match. The CDR3 DNA reads TGTGCCAGCAGCCAGGGACAGGCAGCTTACAATGAGCAGTTCTTC. As protein: CASSQGQAAYNEQFF.

Comment on this clonotype: At one boundary the junction diverges from the germline segment, which might be a read error. V usage is TRBV27 and J usage is TRBJ1-5, with unresolved D. Germline V gives CDR1 MNHEY, CDR2 SMNVEV (reference sequence). The CDR3 is 13 residues long. The CDR3 region is CAGSLSQSQPQHF. The CDR3 nucleotides read TGTGCCGGCAGTTTGAGTCAAAGTCAGCCCCAGCATTTT.

The chain recombines TRBV7-2 with TRBJ1-6; D gene ambiguous. Trimming removed 5 bases from V and 7 bases from J, with 6 bases in between. From germline, CDR1 is SGHTA and CDR2 FQGNSA. The CDR3 is 12 residues long. The CDR3 DNA follows: TGTGCCAGCAGCCAGGAGAATTCACCCCTCCACTTT. It yields the protein CASSQENSPLHF.

The V and J genes are TRBV27 and TRBJ2-3; 7 bases are a match to TRBD2. The germline V gene has CDR1 MNHEY and CDR2 SMNVEV (reference sequence). The V segment lost 6 bases and the J segment 6 bases; nucleotides outside the gene matches: 18. This CDR3 is built from 17 residues. DNA of the CDR3: TGTGCCAGCAGCTACCCCAATGATAGGGGAGGGCCGGATACGCAGTATTTT. Translating it yields CASSYPNDRGGPDTQYF.

The rearrangement links TRBV28 to TRBJ1-1, with no clear D. The CDR3 sequence is 14 residues long. In germline, CDR1 is MDHEN, CDR2 SYDVKM. V was trimmed by 3 bases and J by 6 bases, leaving 14 bases between them. This CDR3 reads CASSFGLGISEAFF. The CDR3 DNA reads as TGTGCCAGCAGTTTTGGGTTAGGTATTTCTGAAGCTTTCTTT. Supplemented by reference TRBV28 and TRBJ1-1, the full variable domain reads DVKVTQSSRYLVKRTGEKVFLECVQDMDHENMFWYRQDPGLGLRLIYFSYDVKMKEKGDIPEGYSVSREKKERFSLILESASTNQTSMYLCASSFGLGISEAFFGQGTRLTVV.

The chain is built from TRBV13 and TRBJ1-2, with 8 bases fitting TRBD1. This CDR3 has 14 residues. CDR1 and CDR2 (germline): PRHDT, FYEKMQ (reference sequence). Germline trimming cut 3 bases from V and 5 bases from J; bases unmatched to any gene: 5. CDR3 coding DNA: TGTGCCAGCAGCTTTATCACAGGGGGATATGGCTACACCTTC. Translation gives CASSFITGGYGYTF.

This clonotype has ten or more counts. The chain joins TRBV4-3 to TRBJ2-5; possibly TRBD1 for D (6 bases). Germline CDR1 reads LGHNA; CDR2 reads YSLEER. V gave up 0 bases and J gave up 11 bases, with 19 bases separating them. The CDR3 extends over 15 amino acids. Written as DNA, the CDR3 is TGCGCCAGCAGCCAAGATTGGACAGAATCCCGATTGCAGTACTTC. Translated: CASSQDWTESRLQYF.

There are many counts of this clonotype. CDR3 nucleotide sequence: TGTGCCAGCAGCCCCCGGAGGAACACTGAAGCTTTCTTT. The encoded protein is CASSPRRNTEAFF. The chain recombines TRBV7-2 with TRBJ1-1, with D unresolved. Germline-derived CDR1 and CDR2 are SGHTA and FQGNSA. The CDR3 loop spans 13 amino acids. Trimming shortened V by 5 bases and J by 1 base, and 8 bases separated the two germline ends.

The rearrangement uses TRBV6-1 and TRBJ1-2, with TRBD1 matching 8 bases. The V gene's germline CDR1 is MNHNS and CDR2 SASEGT. V was clipped by 3 bases and J by 10 bases; unmatched bases: 10. The CDR3 totals 14 residues. The CDR3 loop is CASSESYRGTDYTF. For the CDR3, the DNA is TGTGCCAGCAGTGAGAGCTACAGGGGGACTGACTACACCTTC.

The chain has TRBV4-3 and TRBJ1-5; 7 bases line up with TRBD1. Germline CDR1 reads LGHNA; CDR2 reads YSLEER. With 0 bases clipped from V and 5 bases from J, the junction kept 4 bases outside the gene matches. The CDR3 runs to 15 residues. The CDR3, as DNA: TGCGCCAGCAGCCAAGATCTCACAGGGGATCAGCCCCAGCATTTT. It is translated as CASSQDLTGDQPQHF.

The chain recombines TRBV7-3 with TRBJ2-3, with 7 bases fitting TRBD2. Germline-derived CDR1 and CDR2 are SGHTA and FQGTGA. Unmatched junction bases numbered 6, after V lost 4 bases and J lost 5 bases. This CDR3 comprises 14 residues. The CDR3 sequence: CASSSRTREDTQYF. CDR3 DNA: TGTGCCAGCAGCTCACGGACTAGGGAAGATACGCAGTATTTT.

V usage is TRBV20-1 and J usage is TRBJ2-1; 7 bases match TRBD1. This CDR3 is 17 amino acids long. V shed 0 bases, J shed 4 bases, and the junction held 12 bases outside the gene matches. The germline CDR1 and CDR2 sequences are DFQATT and SNEGSKA (reference sequence). The CDR3 DNA follows: TGCAGTGCTAGAGATCCATCCGGGACAGTCCTATACAATGAGCAGTTCTTC. This encodes CSARDPSGTVLYNEQFF.

Regarding this clonotype: At one of its ends the junction is not consistent with the germline gene, which may arise from a read error. This chain connects TRBV19 to TRBJ2-4; D perhaps matches TRBD1 (6 bases). Germline assignment: CDR1 LNHDA and CDR2 SQIVND (reference sequence). The CDR3 extends over 17 amino acids. Written as DNA, the CDR3 is TGTGCCACCCAGGGCGGAAGGGACACCGTCGGCAAAAACATTCAGTGCTTC. This sequence encodes CATQGGRDTVGKNIQCF.

In DNA, the CDR3 is TGCGCCAGCAGCTTGGCCCTCAACGATTCACCCCTCCACTTT. It specifies CASSLALNDSPLHF. V usage is TRBV5-1 and J usage is TRBJ1-6; no firm D call. Germline V gene sequence: CDR1 SGHRS, CDR2 YFSETQ. This CDR3 is built from 14 residues. Trimming pared 0 bases from V and 8 bases from J, leaving 9 bases between.

A word on this clonotype: A read error may account for a junction end that differs from germline. This rearrangement joins TRBV29-1 to TRBJ1-2; tentatively, D is TRBD1 (5 bases). The CDR3 length is 13 residues. Germline loops: CDR1 SQVTM, CDR2 ANQGSEA. Written as DNA, the CDR3 is TGCAGCTCCCGCAGGGCCACTACGGTTGGCCACACCTTC. This translates into CSSRRATTVGHTF.

V usage is TRBV18 and J usage is TRBJ1-1; maybe TRBD1 (6 bases). The V and J ends lost 3 bases and 6 bases respectively, with 17 bases between them. The CDR3 totals 15 residues. The V gene's germline CDR1 is KGHSH and CDR2 LQKENI. The CDR3 sequence: CASSPPGWGAPEAFF. DNA of the CDR3: TGTGCCAGCTCACCCCCCGGCTGGGGGGCCCCTGAAGCTTTCTTT.

The rearrangement joins TRBV6-1 to TRBJ1-2; D gene unclear. CDR3 length: 14 amino acids. The V end was cut by 1 base, the J end by 4 bases, with 10 bases between. Germline values: CDR1 MNHNS, CDR2 SASEGT. CDR3 nucleotide sequence: TGTGCCAGCAGTGAAGAGAGTCAAGTCTATGGCTACACCTTC. Translation: CASSEESQVYGYTF.

This chain links TRBV20-1 with TRBJ2-1; D may be TRBD2 (5 bases). CDR1 and CDR2 (germline): DFQATT, SNEGSKA (reference sequence). Trimming pared 0 bases from V and 4 bases from J, leaving 13 bases between. The CDR3 extends over 15 amino acids. The CDR3 sequence is CSARDQLVAYNEQFF. Here the CDR3 DNA reads TGCAGTGCTAGAGATCAGCTAGTAGCGTACAATGAGCAGTTCTTC.

This clonotype was detected many times. This chain links TRBV12-3 or TRBV12-4 with TRBJ2-3; D ambiguous. V shed 3 bases and J shed 0 bases, with 7 bases lying between them. This CDR3 has 14 residues. CDR3 region: CASSFTASTDTQYF. CDR3 in DNA: TGTGCCAGCAGTTTTACGGCTAGCACAGATACGCAGTATTTT.

On this clonotype itself: The junction departs from germline at one end; a sequencing error may be responsible. The V and J genes are TRBV29-1 and TRBJ1-1; D may be TRBD1 (6 bases). CDR3 length: 13 residues. Per the germline V gene, CDR1 is SQVTM and CDR2 is ANQGSEA. Here the CDR3 DNA reads TGCAGCGTGGAAGGTCGGACAGTTACTGAAGCTTTCTTT. Protein: CSVEGRTVTEAFF.

The rearrangement uses TRBV20-1 and TRBJ2-2; no clear D gene. V dropped 0 bases and J dropped 4 bases, with 12 bases sitting between them. The germline CDR1 and CDR2 sequences are DFQATT and SNEGSKA (reference sequence). The CDR3 extends over 15 amino acids. The CDR3 reads CSARDPSGSTGELFF. In DNA form, the CDR3 reads TGCAGTGCTAGAGATCCGAGTGGATCCACCGGGGAGCTGTTTTTT.

The rearrangement joins TRBV5-1 to TRBJ1-1; TRBD1 might be the D (6 bases). Trimming left V 4 bases short and J 7 bases short, with 11 bases between. In germline, CDR1 is SGHRS, CDR2 YFSETQ. The CDR3 contains 12 residues. CDR3 loop: CASSQTGFEAFF. DNA of the CDR3: TGCGCCAGCAGCCAGACAGGATTTGAAGCTTTCTTT.

In its sample, this clonotype was seen a few times. The CDR3 region has the DNA TGTGCCAGCAGTTCCGGGACTAGCGGGAGCCACGAGCAGTACTTC. Translating gives CASSSGTSGSHEQYF. The V and J genes are TRBV28 and TRBJ2-4; TRBD2 aligns across 14 bases. The closer fit of TRBJ2-7 to the DNA end suggests the J call may be wrong. CDR3 length equals 15 residues. Per germline, CDR1 MDHEN and CDR2 SYDVKM.

This clonotype was observed a handful of times. The chain employs TRBV7-2 and TRBJ2-7; tentatively, D is TRBD1 (6 bases). The CDR3 sequence is 15 residues long. V lost 5 bases, J lost 0 bases, and 14 bases lay in between. Germline CDR1 is SGHTA and CDR2 is FQGNSA. CDR3 sequence reads: CASSVDRFSSYEQYF. The CDR3 bases are TGTGCCAGCAGCGTCGACAGGTTTAGCTCCTACGAGCAGTACTTC.

The CDR3 region has the DNA TGTGCCAGCAGTGACTGGGCCTCTGGAAACACCATATATTTT. Translated, it gives CASSDWASGNTIYF. The V and J genes are TRBV6-1 and TRBJ1-3; the D is unclear. The V gene's germline CDR1 is MNHNS and CDR2 SASEGT. The CDR3 is 14 residues long. Between the trimmed V and J ends, which lost 3 bases and 0 bases, there was a span of 6 bases.

The chain uses TRBV29-1 and TRBJ2-7, with 12 nucleotides matching TRBD2. The CDR3 has 14 amino acids. J was trimmed by 7 bases and V by 3 bases; bases with no gene match: 7. The germline V gene has CDR1 SQVTM and CDR2 ANQGSEA. CDR3 residues: CSVDALAGGGEQYF. The CDR3 coding sequence is TGCAGCGTTGACGCGCTAGCGGGAGGGGGTGAGCAGTACTTC.